The 24 T cell receptor beta chains in this list originate from one sample, sequenced in a study of blood T cell repertoires in COVID-19. Sequenced by immunoSEQ multiplex PCR; TCRdb stores in-frame clones only, minus some. This sample yields fewer than 150,000 clones, of which around 87% are seen a single time; approximately 4% belongs to the top ten. Sequencing was performed on peripheral blood. These receptor sequences come from a woman aged 55-69 years with acute or convalescent COVID-19.

The sample holds one count of this clone. The chain has TRBV6-5 and TRBJ1-2; maybe TRBD1 (5 bases). Germline V CDR1 and CDR2: MNHEY, SVGAGI. This CDR3 contains 13 residues. V was cut by 6 bases and J by 6 bases, with 14 bases left in between. The CDR3 region has the DNA TGTGCCAGCAGCGACAGACACTCGGATGGCTACACCTTC. This sequence encodes CASSDRHSDGYTF.

This clone was seen a single time. The chain carries TRBV6-6 and TRBJ2-1; 8 nucleotides align to TRBD2. The CDR3 contains 14 residues. The J segment lost 5 bases and the V segment lost 4 bases, leaving 4 bases of the junction unmatched. Germline V gene sequence: CDR1 MNHNY, CDR2 SVGAGI (reference sequence). The CDR3 reads CASSSRTSNNEQFF. The CDR3 region has the DNA TGTGCCAGCAGTTCACGGACTAGCAACAATGAGCAGTTCTTC.

Comments on this clone: One junction end does not reproduce the germline sequence, and a read error may be involved. CDR3 coding DNA: TGCGCCAGCAGCCTCGGACAGGGAGGTTCGAGGGATGGCTGCACCTTC. Protein sequence: CASSLGQGGSRDGCTF. The chain is built from TRBV5-1 and TRBJ1-2; 8 bases agree with TRBD1. This CDR3 region has 16 residues. Germline loops: CDR1 SGHRS, CDR2 YFSETQ.

This clone was seen just once. V and J are TRBV24-1 and TRBJ2-2; possibly TRBD2 for D (5 bases). Trimming pared 2 bases from V and 5 bases from J, leaving 14 bases between. CDR3 size: 16 residues. Germline CDR1 reads KGHDR; CDR2 reads SFDVKD. The CDR3 coding sequence is TGTGCCACCAGTGATTATACTAGAGGTGGAACCGGGGAGCTGTTTTTT. This translates into CATSDYTRGGTGELFF.

This chain uses TRBV18 with TRBJ1-4; D ambiguous. CDR3 length equals 13 residues. Germline loops: CDR1 KGHSH, CDR2 LQKENI. V shed 6 bases and J shed 4 bases, with 9 bases lying between them. CDR3 nucleotides: TGTGCCAGCTCGCAGGAAATTAATGAAAAACTGTTTTTT. It codes for CASSQEINEKLFF.

The J gene is TRBJ1-1, the V gene TRBV10-2; 7 nucleotides line up with TRBD1. V was pared by 0 bases and J by 5 bases, with 6 bases of the junction left unmatched. The CDR3 has 15 amino acids. Germline-derived CDR1 and CDR2 are WSHSY and SAAADI. CDR3 sequence reads: CASSESSDRVTEAFF. For the CDR3, the DNA is TGCGCCAGCAGTGAGTCGAGCGACAGGGTGACTGAAGCTTTCTTT.

The chain is built from TRBV9 and TRBJ2-2; D not resolved. The V gene's germline CDR1 is SGDLS and CDR2 YYNGEE. V was clipped by 5 bases and J by 3 bases, with 5 bases between them. The length of the CDR3 is 12 residues. This CDR3 reads CASSLDTGELFF. DNA of the CDR3: TGTGCCAGCAGTCTAGACACCGGGGAGCTGTTTTTT. Supplemented by reference TRBV9 and TRBJ2-2, the full variable domain reads DSGVTQTPKHLITATGQRVTLRCSPRSGDLSVYWYQQSLDQGLQFLIQYYNGEERAKGNILERFSAQQFPDLHSELNLSSLELGDSALYFCASSLDTGELFFGEGSRLTVL.

The chain is built from TRBV3-1 (or the pseudogene TRBV3-2) and TRBJ2-3, with 7 bases that match TRBD2. Germline V gene data show CDR1 as LGHDT and CDR2 as YNNKEL (reference sequence). The CDR3 is 18 amino acids. After removal of 1 base from V and 3 bases from J, the junction contained 13 bases not matched to a gene. The CDR3 sequence: CASSQVGTTLSGTDTQYF. The DNA of the CDR3 is TGTGCCAGCAGCCAAGTGGGGACTACCCTATCAGGGACAGATACGCAGTATTTT.

The chain is built from TRBV30 and TRBJ1-1; tentatively, D is TRBD1 (6 bases). V was trimmed by 4 bases and J by 3 bases, leaving 9 bases between them. This CDR3 region has 12 residues. The germline V gene encodes CDR1 GTSNPN and CDR2 SVGIG (reference sequence). The CDR3 sequence is CAWTYRDTEAFF. The CDR3 DNA reads TGTGCCTGGACCTACAGGGACACTGAAGCTTTCTTT.

The chain is built from TRBV11-2 and TRBJ2-7, with D perhaps TRBD1 (5 bases). The CDR3 consists of 15 residues. Germline assignment: CDR1 SGHAT and CDR2 FQNNGV. V was trimmed by 2 bases and J by 1 base, leaving 12 bases between them. DNA of the CDR3: TGTGCCAGCAGCTTAACAGGCGGCATTTCCTACGAGCAGTACGTC. It encodes CASSLTGGISYEQYV.

This sequence joins TRBV15 and TRBJ2-5; tentative D call: TRBD1 (5 bases). The CDR3 contains 14 residues. Trimming cost V 4 bases and J 5 bases, with 14 bases left between them. Looked up from germline, CDR1 is LNHNV and CDR2 is YYDKDF (reference sequence). Here the CDR3 reads CATSKGRVGETQYF. CDR3 nucleotide sequence: TGTGCCACCAGCAAGGGCAGGGTGGGTGAGACCCAGTACTTC.

This clone was seen just once. One end of the junction fails to match germline, which may point to a read error. The rearrangement uses TRBV9 and TRBJ2-1; 11 bases align to TRBD2. This CDR3 contains 13 residues. CDR1 and CDR2 (germline): SGDLS, YYNGEE. CDR3 in amino acids: CASSVAGGNEQFF. The CDR3 nucleotides read TGTGCCAGCAGTGTAGCGGGAGGGAATGAGCAGTTCTTC.

The chain combines TRBV28 with TRBJ2-2, with TRBD2 matching 7 bases. The V segment lost 2 bases and the J segment 2 bases; nucleotides outside the gene matches: 5. CDR3 length: 16 residues. Germline lookup yields CDR1 MDHEN and CDR2 SYDVKM. CDR3 DNA sequence: TGTGCCAGCAGTTTACTCGGGACTACCAACACCGGGGAGCTGTTTTTT. Residues: CASSLLGTTNTGELFF.

The chain is built from TRBV5-4 and TRBJ1-4; 8 bases match TRBD1. CDR3 length equals 14 residues. Germline V gene data show CDR1 as SGHNT and CDR2 as YYREEE (reference sequence). The V segment lost 2 bases and the J segment 6 bases; nucleotides outside the gene matches: 3. CDR3 residues: CASSLQGGDEKLFF. In nucleotides, the CDR3 is TGTGCCAGCAGCTTACAGGGGGGCGATGAAAAACTGTTTTTT.

This rearrangement joins TRBV6-5 to TRBJ2-2; the match to TRBD2 covers 9 bases. CDR1 is MNHEY and CDR2 is SVGAGI in the germline V gene. Trimming removed 2 bases from V and 4 bases from J; junction bases left unmatched: 5. The CDR3 covers 16 residues. The CDR3 is CASSYLLAGRTGELFF. Written as DNA, the CDR3 is TGTGCCAGCAGTTACCTTCTAGCGGGGCGCACCGGGGAGCTGTTTTTT.

The CDR3 bases are TGCAGCGTCGTGGGACAGGGTCCTGAAGCTTTCTTT. Protein product: CSVVGQGPEAFF. The chain joins TRBV29-1 to TRBJ1-1, with TRBD1 identical over 9 bases. CDR1 is SQVTM and CDR2 is ANQGSEA in the germline V gene. The CDR3 length is 12 residues. J lost 6 bases, V lost 6 bases, and 5 bases had no gene match.

V usage is TRBV5-1 and J usage is TRBJ1-1, with a weak D call TRBD1 (5 bases). The ends were cut back, 0 bases at V and 7 bases at J, with 16 bases in the middle. The CDR3 has 15 residues. Germline loops: CDR1 SGHRS, CDR2 YFSETQ. The CDR3 coding sequence is TGCGCCAGCAGCTTGGGGCAGGGAGGGTCGGGTGAAGCTTTCTTT. It specifies CASSLGQGGSGEAFF.

The rearrangement uses TRBV6-6 and TRBJ2-5, with no clear D. The CDR3 runs to 13 residues. V gave up 2 bases and J gave up 2 bases, with 6 bases separating them. The germline V gene encodes CDR1 MNHNY and CDR2 SVGAGI (reference sequence). The CDR3 nucleotides read TGTGCCAGCAGTTACGGCCAGCAAGAGACCCAGTACTTC. It codes for CASSYGQQETQYF.

This clone was observed a few times. The chain employs TRBV12-3 or TRBV12-4 and TRBJ2-5; D gene ambiguous. V was shortened by 3 bases and J by 5 bases, with 10 bases between the two germline ends. This CDR3 has 13 amino acids. In nucleotides, the CDR3 is TGTGCCAGCAGTTTTGACCAGGCGGAGACCCAGTACTTC. It encodes CASSFDQAETQYF.

The CDR3: CASSLSQMGPDSPLHF. The CDR3 region has the DNA TGTGCCAGCAGCTTGAGCCAGATGGGCCCAGATTCACCCCTCCACTTT. J is TRBJ1-6 and V is TRBV5-5; no clear D gene. The length of the CDR3 is 16 residues. Per the germline V gene, CDR1 is SGHKS and CDR2 is YYEKEE (reference sequence). Trimming cost V 1 base and J 8 bases, with 16 bases left between them.

The chain combines TRBV18 with TRBJ2-1, with 13 bases matching TRBD2. The length of the CDR3 is 16 residues. The ends lost 3 bases at V and 7 bases at J; junction bases unmatched: 6. Germline values: CDR1 KGHSH, CDR2 LQKENI. The CDR3 DNA reads TGTGCCAGCTCACCTGGACTAGCGGGAGATGGGAATGAGCAGTTCTTC. Residues: CASSPGLAGDGNEQFF.

The chain has TRBV30 and TRBJ1-1, with 8 bases identical to TRBD1. Per the germline V gene, CDR1 is GTSNPN and CDR2 is SVGIG (reference sequence). This CDR3 contains 14 residues. The ends lost 3 bases at V and 4 bases at J; junction bases unmatched: 7. CDR3 DNA sequence: TGTGCCTGGAGCCAGACAGGGGAGGGCACTGAAGCTTTCTTT. This sequence encodes CAWSQTGEGTEAFF.

This chain uses TRBV29-1 with TRBJ2-2; possibly TRBD2 for D (5 bases). The CDR3 totals 14 residues. CDR1 and CDR2 (germline): SQVTM, ANQGSEA. The V and J ends lost 2 bases and 6 bases respectively, with 13 bases between them. This chain's CDR3 is CSVEPGLGAGELFF. As DNA, the CDR3 is TGCAGCGTTGAACCGGGCCTCGGGGCCGGGGAGCTGTTTTTT.

Only one count was recorded for this clone. Other DNA sequences in this sample translate to the same CDR3. V and J are TRBV9 and TRBJ1-1; D not certain. The CDR3 length is 13 residues. Germline V gene data show CDR1 as SGDLS and CDR2 as YYNGEE. V was clipped by 0 bases and J by 1 base, with 4 bases between them. CDR3 coding DNA: TGTGCCAGCAGCGTAGATCGGAACACTGAAGCTTTCTTT. Its protein is CASSVDRNTEAFF.